This T cell receptor beta chain was retrieved from a study of T cells generated in artificial thymic organoids. Artificial thymic organoids aggregated human hematopoietic stem and progenitor cells with human DLL1-expressing MS5 murine stromal cells. FACS-sorted CD34+CD3- hematopoietic stem and progenitor cells, with residual T cells removed, seeded the organoids. By share, this clonotype counts as medium-sized. Its antigen remains unknown. Semi-nested PCR with reverse primers in the TRAC or TRBC constant regions amplified each chain separately. TCRdb fed the 5' RACE reads into MiXCR, producing one record per CDR3 protein. Of about 5,300 distinct CDR3 sequences listed, less than 30% are singletons. Trimming took off 6 bases at V and 6 bases at J, with 15 bases between the two ends. Germline loops: CDR1 LNHDA, CDR2 SQIVND (reference sequence). This CDR3 is built from 14 residues.

Material for sequencing was naive CD8+ T cells grown in artificial thymic organoids from cord blood stem and progenitor cells. Sample subset: CD3+TCRalphabeta+CD8SP T cells; for blood, CD45RO-CCR7+ naive CD8+ T cells. The sequence was collected from a human donor who gave cord blood stem cells for thymic organoid culture, a cardiac surgery patient who gave postnatal thymus, or a blood donor (not recorded which). The J gene is TRBJ1-5, the V gene TRBV19; perhaps TRBD1 as D (5 bases). CDR3 region: CASSHFAGLQPQHF. The CDR3 nucleotides are TGTGCCAGTAGCCATTTCGCAGGGCTTCAGCCCCAGCATTTT.